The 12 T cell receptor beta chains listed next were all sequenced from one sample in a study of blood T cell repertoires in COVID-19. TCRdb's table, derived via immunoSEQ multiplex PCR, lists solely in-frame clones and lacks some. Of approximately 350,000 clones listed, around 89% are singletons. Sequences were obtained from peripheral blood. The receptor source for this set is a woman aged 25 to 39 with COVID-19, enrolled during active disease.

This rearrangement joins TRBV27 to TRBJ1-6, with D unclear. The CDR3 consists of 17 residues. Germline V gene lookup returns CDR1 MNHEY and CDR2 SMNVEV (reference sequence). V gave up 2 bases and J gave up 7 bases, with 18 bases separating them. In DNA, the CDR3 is TGTGCCAGCAGTTTAACCCGTTTCGCAGGAGGGAATTCACCCCTCCACTTT. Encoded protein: CASSLTRFAGGNSPLHF.

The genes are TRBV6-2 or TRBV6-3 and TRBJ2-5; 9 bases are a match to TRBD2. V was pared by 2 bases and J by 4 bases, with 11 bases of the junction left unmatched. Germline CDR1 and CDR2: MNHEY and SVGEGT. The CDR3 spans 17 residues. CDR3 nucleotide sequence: TGTGCCAGCAGTTACCCTGGACTAGCGTCTCTTCGAGAGACCCAGTACTTC. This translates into CASSYPGLASLRETQYF.

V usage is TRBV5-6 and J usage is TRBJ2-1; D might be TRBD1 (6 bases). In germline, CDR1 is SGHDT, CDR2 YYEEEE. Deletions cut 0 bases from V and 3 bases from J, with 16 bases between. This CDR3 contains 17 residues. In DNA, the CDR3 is TGTGCCAGCAGCTTGGGAACAGGGTCACTCGGCTACAATGAGCAGTTCTTC. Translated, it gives CASSLGTGSLGYNEQFF. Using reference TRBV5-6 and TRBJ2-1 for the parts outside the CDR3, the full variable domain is DAGVTQSPTHLIKTRGQQVTLRCSPKSGHDTVSWYQQALGQGPQFIFQYYEEEERQRGNFPDRFSGHQFPNYSSELNVNALLLGDSALYLCASSLGTGSLGYNEQFFGPGTRLTVL.

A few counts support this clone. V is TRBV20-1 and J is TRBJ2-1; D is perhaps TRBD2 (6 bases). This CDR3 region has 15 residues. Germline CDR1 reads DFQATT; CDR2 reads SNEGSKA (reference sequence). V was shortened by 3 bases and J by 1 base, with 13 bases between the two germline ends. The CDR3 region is CSASKAGRSYNEQFF. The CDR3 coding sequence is TGCAGTGCTAGTAAGGCGGGAAGGTCCTACAATGAGCAGTTCTTC.

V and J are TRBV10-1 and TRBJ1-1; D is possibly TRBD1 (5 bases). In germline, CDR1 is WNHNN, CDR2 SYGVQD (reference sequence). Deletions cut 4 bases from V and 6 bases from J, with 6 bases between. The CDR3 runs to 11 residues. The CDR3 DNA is TGCGCCAGCAGTGGACAGCCTGAAGCTTTCTTT. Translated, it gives CASSGQPEAFF.

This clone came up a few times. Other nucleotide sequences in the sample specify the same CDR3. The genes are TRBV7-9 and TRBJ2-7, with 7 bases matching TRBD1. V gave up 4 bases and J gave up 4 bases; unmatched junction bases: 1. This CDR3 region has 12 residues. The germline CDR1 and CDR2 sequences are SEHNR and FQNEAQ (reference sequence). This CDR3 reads CASSSQGYEQYF. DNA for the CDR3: TGTGCCAGCAGCTCACAGGGGTACGAGCAGTACTTC.

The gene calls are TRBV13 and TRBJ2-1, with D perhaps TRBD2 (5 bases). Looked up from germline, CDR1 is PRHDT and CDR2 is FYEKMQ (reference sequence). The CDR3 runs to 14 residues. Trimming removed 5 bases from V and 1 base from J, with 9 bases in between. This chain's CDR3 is CASSGRRSYNEQFF. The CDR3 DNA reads TGTGCCAGCAGCGGTCGGAGGTCCTACAATGAGCAGTTCTTC.

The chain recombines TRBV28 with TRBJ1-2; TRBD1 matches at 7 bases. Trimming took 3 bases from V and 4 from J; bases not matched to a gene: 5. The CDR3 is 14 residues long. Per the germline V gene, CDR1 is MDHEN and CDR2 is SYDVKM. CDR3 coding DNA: TGTGCCAGCAGTTTGCCAAGGGACAGCTATGGCTACACCTTC. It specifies CASSLPRDSYGYTF.

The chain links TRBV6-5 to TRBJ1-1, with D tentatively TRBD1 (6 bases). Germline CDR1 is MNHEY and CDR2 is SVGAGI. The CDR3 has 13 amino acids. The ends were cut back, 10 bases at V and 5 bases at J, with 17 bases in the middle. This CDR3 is CAINRAKGTEAFF. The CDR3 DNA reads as TGTGCCATAAACAGGGCAAAGGGGACTGAAGCTTTCTTT.

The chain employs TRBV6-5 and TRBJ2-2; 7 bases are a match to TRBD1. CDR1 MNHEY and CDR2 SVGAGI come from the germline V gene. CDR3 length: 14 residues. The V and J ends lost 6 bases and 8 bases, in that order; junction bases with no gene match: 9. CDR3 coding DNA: TGTGCCAGCAGGACCCGGGACAGCGAGGGGGAGCTGTTTTTT. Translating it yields CASRTRDSEGELFF.

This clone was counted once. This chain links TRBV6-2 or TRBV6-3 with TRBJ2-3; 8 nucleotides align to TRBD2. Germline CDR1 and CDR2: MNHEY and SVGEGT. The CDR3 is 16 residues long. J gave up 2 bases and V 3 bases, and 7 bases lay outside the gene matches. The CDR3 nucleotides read TGTGCCAGCAGTTATCAGCGGGGGCTTATCACAGATACGCAGTATTTT. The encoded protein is CASSYQRGLITDTQYF.

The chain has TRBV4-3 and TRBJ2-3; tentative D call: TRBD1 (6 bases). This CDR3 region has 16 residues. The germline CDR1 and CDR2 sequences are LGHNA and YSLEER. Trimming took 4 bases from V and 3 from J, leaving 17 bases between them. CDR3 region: CASSRTRDISTDTQYF. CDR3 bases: TGCGCCAGCAGCCGGACCCGGGACATCTCAACAGATACGCAGTATTTT.